This passage covers 17 T cell receptor beta chains from one sample sequenced in a study of CD8+ T cells in alopecia areata. Extracted from the samples, RNA was reverse transcribed into cDNA to serve as the sequencing template. The data were produced by immunoSEQ multiplex PCR, yet TCRdb's version contains in-frame clones alone and is incomplete. The repertoire consists of around 110,000 clones, none detected only once. The specimen sequenced was lesional skin. The receptors were gathered from a C3H/HeJ mouse with alopecia areata. This strain has MHC haplotype H2-k.

Details on this clone: Gene names are the mouse ones. The chain's CDR3 is CAWSLEGADTQYF. Partial CDR3 DNA: TGTGCCTGGAGTCTAGAGGGGGCGGAC. The chain links TRBV31 to TRBJ2-5; D is perhaps TRBD1 (7 bases). The read gets to within 4 residues of the CDR3 end, and the germline J gene fills in the rest. CDR1 GKSSPN and CDR2 SITVG come from the germline V gene. This CDR3 spans 13 amino acids.

Turning to this clone: Genes and germline come from the mouse. The CDR3 sequence is CASSVGQGMGQNTLYF. The CDR3 DNA, read in part, is TGTGCCAGCAGTGTGGGACAGGGGATGGGTCAAAAC. This sequence joins TRBV13-3 and TRBJ2-4, with 10 bases fitting TRBD1. The CDR3 goes on 4 residues after the read ends, and that part is filled in from the germline J gene. Unmatched junction bases numbered 5, after V lost 3 bases and J lost 1 base. CDR3 size: 16 residues. The V gene's germline CDR1 is NNHDY and CDR2 SYVADS. Based on the CDR3 plus reference TRBV13-3 and TRBJ2-4, the full variable domain is EAAVTQSPRSKVAVTGGKVTLSCHQTNNHDYMYWYRQDTGHGLRLIHYSYVADSTEKGDIPDGYKASRPSQENFSLILELASLSQTAVYFCASSVGQGMGQNTLYFGAGTRLSVL.

Notes on this clone: Gene names and germline refer to mouse. The CDR3 extends 4 residues past the end of the read, so its final part is completed from the germline J gene. This sequence joins TRBV12-1 and TRBJ2-1, with 10 bases aligning to TRBD2. Germline V gene lookup returns CDR1 SGHSN and CDR2 HYEKVE. The CDR3 has 17 amino acids. After removal of 0 bases from V and 4 bases from J, the junction contained 8 bases not matched to a gene. CDR3 bases read: TGTGCCAGCTCTCTCGAAGGCTGGGGGGGCGCGTATGCT. Translation gives CASSLEGWGGAYA. The CDR3 in its entirety is CASSLEGWGGAYAEQFF.

Regarding this clone: The germline and genes are mouse ones. The CDR3 loop is CASGDGGGSNYAEQFF. CDR3 bases read: TGTGCCAGCGGTGATGGGGGGGGCTCGAACTATGCT. The chain combines TRBV13-2 with TRBJ2-1; TRBD2 matches 8 bases. The DNA ends 4 residues before the CDR3 does, and the rest of the CDR3 is filled in from the germline J gene. V shed 0 bases and J 1 base; nucleotides not matched to a gene: 3. Per the germline V gene, CDR1 is NNHNN and CDR2 is SYGAGS (reference sequence). The CDR3 sequence is 16 residues long.

This clone was counted a few times. Genes here carry mouse names. The read is 4 residues too short to cover the CDR3 end, so that end is filled in from the germline J gene. The gene calls are TRBV13-1 and TRBJ2-1, with 8 bases matching TRBD2. Trimming took 3 bases from V and 4 from J; bases not matched to a gene: 3. Germline V CDR1 and CDR2: NSHNY, SYGAGN. There are 14 residues in the CDR3. The CDR3 bases that were read are TGTGCCAGCAGTGGCCGGGACTGGTATGCT. It encodes CASSGRDWYA. The CDR3 in its entirety is CASSGRDWYAEQFF.

This clone was observed a few times. Gene names are the mouse ones. The sequenced fragment ends 4 residues before the CDR3 boundary, so the rest is inferred from the germline J gene. The chain uses TRBV5 and TRBJ2-3, with a tentative D call TRBD2 (6 bases). Trimming stripped 0 bases from V and 0 bases from J, with 10 bases between. The germline V gene encodes CDR1 LGHNA and CDR2 YNLKQL (reference sequence). CDR3 length: 16 amino acids. The chain's CDR3 is CASSQDLGSSAETLYF. The part of the CDR3 DNA that was read is TGTGCCAGCAGCCAAGATCTGGGGTCTAGTGCAGAA.

A word on this clone: The protein in this entry is translated from the DNA; at residue 12 it differs from the protein listed in TCRdb. Mouse gene names and germline throughout. The DNA ends 3 residues before the CDR3 does, and the rest of the CDR3 is filled in from the germline J gene. The chain is built from TRBV19 and TRBJ1-6; TRBD1 is a possible D gene (6 bases). TRBJ1-6 is an ORF; its function is uncertain. This CDR3 region has 15 residues. V gave up 5 bases and J gave up 5 bases, with 14 bases separating them. Germline CDR1 and CDR2: FNHDT and SITEND (reference sequence). The CDR3 region is CASSPAGVDNSPLYF. The covered CDR3 bases are TGTGCCAGCAGCCCAGCAGGGGTGGATAATTCGCCC.

As concerns this clone: Mouse germline and gene names are used. The sequence runs out 4 residues before the end of the CDR3; the remainder is reconstructed from the germline J gene. The V and J genes are TRBV19 and TRBJ2-3, with a weak D call TRBD2 (6 bases). V lost 1 base, J lost 1 base, and 10 bases lay in between. This CDR3 is 15 amino acids long. Germline assignment: CDR1 FNHDT and CDR2 SITEND (reference sequence). Incomplete CDR3 DNA: TGTGCCAGCAGTATATTGGGGGATGGTGCAGAA. Translation: CASSILGDGAE. The whole CDR3 protein is CASSILGDGAETLYF.

This clone showed up just a few times. Genes here carry mouse names. The CDR3 goes on 4 residues after the read ends, and that part is filled in from the germline J gene. This chain links TRBV12-1 with TRBJ1-2; TRBD1 aligns across 10 bases. The V segment lost 5 bases and the J segment 4 bases; nucleotides outside the gene matches: 9. CDR1 is SGHSN and CDR2 is HYEKVE in the germline V gene. The CDR3 covers 15 residues. The CDR3 loop reads CASFPTGGGGSDYTF. CDR3 DNA (partial): TGTGCCAGCTTTCCGACAGGGGGCGGAGGCTCC.

Comment on this clone: Germline and genes: mouse. The CDR3 is cut off 4 residues early in the read; its end comes from the germline J gene. Other DNA sequences in the same sample also yield this CDR3. The gene calls are TRBV13-3 and TRBJ2-1; 10 nucleotides agree with TRBD2. Germline V lookup: CDR1 NNHDY, CDR2 SYVADS. The length of the CDR3 is 16 residues. V trimming: 3 bases; J trimming: 1 base; junction bases outside the gene matches: 4. The CDR3 is CASSGGTGENYAEQFF. CDR3 bases read: TGTGCCAGCAGTGGCGGGACTGGGGAAAACTATGCT.

This clone was detected only a few times. Gene names are the mouse ones. The read halts 4 residues ahead of the CDR3 end, with the missing end drawn from the germline J gene. V and J are TRBV19 and TRBJ2-1; TRBD1 matches at 8 bases. J gave up 0 bases and V 6 bases, and 5 bases lay outside the gene matches. Germline CDR1 FNHDT, CDR2 SITEND (reference sequence). The CDR3 consists of 15 residues. The sequenced part of the CDR3 DNA is TGTGCCAGCACCCGACAGGGGAATAACTATGCT. Amino acid sequence: CASTRQGNNYA. The full CDR3 sequence reads CASTRQGNNYAEQFF.

There are a few counts of this clone. All gene names here are mouse names. The CDR3 goes on 4 residues after the read ends, and that part is filled in from the germline J gene. The chain employs TRBV19 and TRBJ2-2, with D uncertain. The V and J ends lost 2 bases and 4 bases respectively, with 12 bases between them. Per germline, CDR1 FNHDT and CDR2 SITEND (reference sequence). CDR3 length: 15 residues. The part of the CDR3 DNA that was read is TGTGCCAGCAGTATGACAAACTCAACCACCGGG. Encoded protein: CASSMTNSTTG. The whole CDR3 reads CASSMTNSTTGQLYF.

At least ten counts were recorded for this clone. Gene names refer to mouse genes. Read coverage stops 4 residues before the CDR3 terminus; the germline J gene supplies the remainder. This sequence joins TRBV13-3 and TRBJ2-3; 10 bases are a match to TRBD1. The CDR3 is 15 amino acids. The germline V gene has CDR1 NNHDY and CDR2 SYVADS. The covered CDR3 bases are TGTGCCAGCAGTGATAGGGGACAGGGGTTAGAA. It encodes CASSDRGQGLE. The CDR3 as a whole reads CASSDRGQGLETLYF.

With respect to this clone: Gene names follow the mouse nomenclature. The CDR3 is cut off 4 residues early in the read; its end comes from the germline J gene. This chain uses TRBV19 with TRBJ1-2; 7 nucleotides align to TRBD1. The CDR3 contains 14 residues. The V gene's germline CDR1 is FNHDT and CDR2 SITEND (reference sequence). The V gene end was trimmed by 2 bases and the J gene end by 3 bases; junction bases not matched to a gene: 4. CDR3: CASSMNRGDSDYTF. The sequenced CDR3 bases are TGTGCCAGCAGTATGAACAGGGGTGACTCC.

As to this clone: Genes and germline are mouse. The read ends 4 residues before the CDR3 terminus; that terminus is restored from the germline J gene. J is TRBJ2-3 and V is TRBV1, with 7 bases that match TRBD1. V shed 4 bases, J shed 1 base, and the junction held 8 bases outside the gene matches. Per germline, CDR1 NSQYPW and CDR2 LRSPGD (reference sequence). The CDR3 covers 16 residues. CDR3: CTCSGSDRIGAETLYF. The CDR3 DNA, read in part, is TGCACCTGCAGTGGATCGGACAGGATAGGTGCAGAA. The full variable domain, with the rest looked up from reference TRBV1 and TRBJ2-3, is VTLLEQNPRWRLVPRGQAVNLRCILKNSQYPWMSWYQQDLQKQLQWLFTLRSPGDKEVKSLPGADYLATRVTDTELRLQVANMSQGRTLYCTCSGSDRIGAETLYFGSGTRLTVL.

This clone was detected only a few times. TCRdb's protein sequence differs at residue 11 from the translated DNA; the protein presented here follows the DNA. Mouse names are used for the genes. The CDR3 goes on 3 residues after the read ends, and that part is filled in from the germline J gene. Other DNA sequences of this sample code for an identical CDR3. The chain is built from TRBV31 and TRBJ1-6, with D uncertain. TRBJ1-6 is an open reading frame, and its role is uncertain. Germline V gives CDR1 GKSSPN, CDR2 SITVG. CDR3 length equals 14 residues. The V end was cut by 1 base, the J end by 4 bases, with 8 bases between. Here the CDR3 reads CAWSPTIYNSPLYF. Incomplete CDR3 DNA: TGTGCCTGGAGTCCGACAATATATAATTCGCCC.

Worth noting for this clone: Gene names and germline refer to mouse. The CDR3 end lies 4 residues beyond the end of the read and is filled in from the germline J gene. The J gene is TRBJ2-2, the V gene TRBV13-3; D is unresolved. The CDR3 runs to 16 residues. Germline values: CDR1 NNHDY, CDR2 SYVADS. V dropped 1 base and J dropped 1 base, with 11 bases sitting between them. CDR3 DNA (partial): TGTGCCAGCAGTGATTTCACAGTAAAAAACACCGGG. Residues: CASSDFTVKNTG. The entire CDR3 protein is CASSDFTVKNTGQLYF.